The 18 T cell receptor beta chains below all came from one sample that was sequenced in a study of CD8 T cells in ankylosing spondylitis. TCRdb re-called the 5' RACE reads through MiXCR, storing one row per CDR3 protein. The sample lists 300,000 to 350,000 distinct CDR3 sequences; roughly 20% were seen once. Sequences were obtained from blood, either unsorted or a sorted T cell fraction (not recorded which). The receptors here all came from a female donor with ankylosing spondylitis or in good health (not recorded which).

The sample holds a few counts of this clonotype. The junction differs from germline at one of its ends, possibly a read error. The genes are TRBV9 and TRBJ1-5, with D maybe TRBD1 (6 bases). Looked up from germline, CDR1 is SGDLS and CDR2 is YYNGEE. The CDR3 is 14 residues long. CDR3 DNA: TGTGCCAGCAGCGTTGGGACACGCTATCACCCCCAGCATTTT. It encodes CASSVGTRYHPQHF.

J is TRBJ1-1 and V is TRBV20-1, with D tentatively TRBD1 (6 bases). The CDR3 loop spans 15 amino acids. Trimming pared 7 bases from V and 0 bases from J, leaving 18 bases between. Germline values: CDR1 DFQATT, CDR2 SNEGSKA (reference sequence). Here the CDR3 reads CSVRLHGQMNTEAFF. The CDR3 DNA sequence: TGCAGTGTCAGACTCCATGGACAGATGAACACTGAAGCTTTCTTT.

The J gene is TRBJ2-7, the V gene TRBV20-1; D might be TRBD1 (6 bases). Trimming cost V 4 bases and J 0 bases, with 19 bases left between them. Germline CDR1 DFQATT, CDR2 SNEGSKA (reference sequence). CDR3 size: 16 residues. CDR3 in DNA: TGCAGTGCTAAAAGACCACAGGGTCCTTTCTCCTACGAGCAGTACTTC. Translating gives CSAKRPQGPFSYEQYF.

The CDR3 nucleotides read TGTGCCAGCAGCTTAGCGCTGCCAGGTCGGAACGAGCAGTACTTC. Protein product: CASSLALPGRNEQYF. The rearrangement joins TRBV11-1 to TRBJ2-7; D is unresolved. Germline CDR1 reads SGHAT; CDR2 reads FQDESV (reference sequence). The ends were cut back, 0 bases at V and 5 bases at J, with 14 bases in the middle. The CDR3 has 15 residues. Drawing the rest from reference TRBV11-1 and TRBJ2-7, the complete variable domain is EAEVAQSPRYKITEKSQAVAFWCDPISGHATLYWYRQILGQGPELLVQFQDESVVDDSQLPKDRFSAERLKGVDSTLKIQPAELGDSAMYLCASSLALPGRNEQYFGPGTRLTVT.

This clonotype came up a few times. V is TRBV10-3 and J is TRBJ1-2; no definite D call. This CDR3 contains 13 residues. Trimming removed 3 bases at V and 4 bases at J, with 9 bases between. The germline CDR1 and CDR2 sequences are ENHRY and SYGVKD. The CDR3 DNA reads as TGTGCCATCAGTGATATGACGGCCTATGGCTACACCTTC. It is translated as CAISDMTAYGYTF.

This chain uses TRBV9 with TRBJ2-7; maybe TRBD1 (6 bases). The CDR3 has 15 amino acids. Germline V gene sequence: CDR1 SGDLS, CDR2 YYNGEE. V lost 0 bases and J lost 3, with 13 bases in between. This CDR3 is CASSVGGTPNYEQYF. For the CDR3, the DNA is TGTGCCAGCAGCGTAGGAGGGACACCAAACTACGAGCAGTACTTC.

V usage is TRBV20-1 and J usage is TRBJ2-7; 7 nucleotides match TRBD1. Per germline, CDR1 DFQATT and CDR2 SNEGSKA (reference sequence). V shed 5 bases and J 4 bases; nucleotides not matched to a gene: 8. This CDR3 region has 13 residues. The CDR3 spells CSADRQGAYEQYF. The CDR3 nucleotides are TGCAGTGCTGACCGACAGGGAGCGTACGAGCAGTACTTC.

This clonotype was detected ten times or more. The chain is built from TRBV4-3 and TRBJ2-1; TRBD2 aligns across 13 bases. This CDR3 has 16 amino acids. J lost 7 bases, V lost 0 bases, and 3 bases had no gene match. CDR1 and CDR2 (germline): LGHNA, YSLEER. CDR3 nucleotides: TGCGCCAGCAGCCAAGATTGGACTAGCGGGAGAAATGAGCAGTTCTTC. It encodes CASSQDWTSGRNEQFF.

V gene TRBV11-2 combines with J gene TRBJ2-1; 14 nucleotides agree with TRBD2. The CDR3 totals 15 residues. V shed 0 bases and J 9 bases; nucleotides not matched to a gene: 1. Germline loops: CDR1 SGHAT, CDR2 FQNNGV. CDR3 amino acids: CASSLETSGRVEQFF. For the CDR3, the DNA is TGTGCCAGCAGCTTAGAGACTAGCGGGAGGGTTGAGCAGTTCTTC.

CDR3 nucleotide sequence: TGTGCCACCAGCAGAGATCCCTCGGGGCAGGTCCCCTACGAGCAGTACTTC. Encoded protein: CATSRDPSGQVPYEQYF. V is TRBV15 and J is TRBJ2-7; D is tentatively TRBD1 or TRBD2 (5 bases each). V dropped 0 bases and J dropped 2 bases, with 17 bases sitting between them. CDR1 LNHNV and CDR2 YYDKDF come from the germline V gene (reference sequence). The CDR3 has 17 amino acids.

This chain uses TRBV6-2 or TRBV6-3 with TRBJ1-6; no clear D gene. CDR1 is MNHEY and CDR2 is SVGEGT in the germline V gene. V lost 4 bases to trimming and J lost 19 bases, with 17 bases between them. This CDR3 is 12 amino acids long. The CDR3 loop is CASSFAETLHHF. The CDR3, as DNA: TGTGCCAGCAGTTTTGCGGAGACCCTCCATCACTTT.

The CDR3 loop reads CASSLIEEGGTSIPPILPYEQYF. DNA for the CDR3: TGTGCCAGCAGCTTAATTGAGGAAGGGGGGACTAGTATCCCTCCTATATTACCTTACGAGCAGTACTTC. V is TRBV7-2 and J is TRBJ2-7; 8 positions match TRBD2. The germline V gene encodes CDR1 SGHTA and CDR2 FQGNSA. Trimming cost V 2 bases and J 4 bases; bases outside gene matches: 31. The CDR3 spans 23 residues. Full variable domain (remainder filled in from reference TRBV7-2 and TRBJ2-7): GAGVSQSPSNKVTEKGKDVELRCDPISGHTALYWYRQSLGQGLEFLIYFQGNSAPDKSGLPSDRFSAERTGGSVSTLTIQRTQQEDSAVYLCASSLIEEGGTSIPPILPYEQYFGPGTRLTVT.

This clonotype was seen a handful of times. The chain is built from TRBV7-9 and TRBJ2-1; 10 bases are a match to TRBD2. CDR1 SEHNR and CDR2 FQNEAQ come from the germline V gene (reference sequence). The CDR3 consists of 15 residues. Trimming took 5 bases from V and 5 from J; bases not matched to a gene: 6. CDR3 loop: CASSRGTSEHNEQFF. The DNA for the CDR3 is TGTGCCAGCAGCCGAGGGACTAGCGAGCACAATGAGCAGTTCTTC.

This rearrangement joins TRBV6-5 to TRBJ2-2; the match to TRBD1 covers 9 bases. CDR1 and CDR2 from the germline V gene are MNHEY and SVGAGI. V lost 4 bases, J lost 3 bases, and 9 bases stayed unmatched. There are 17 residues in the CDR3. This chain's CDR3 is CASSFFRTGEHTGELFF. The CDR3 region has the DNA TGTGCCAGCAGTTTCTTCAGGACAGGGGAGCACACCGGGGAGCTGTTTTTT.

This clonotype came up a few times. This chain connects TRBV6-1 to TRBJ2-5, with D tentatively TRBD2 (5 bases). Per germline, CDR1 MNHNS and CDR2 SASEGT. The CDR3 length is 14 residues. V lost 6 bases to trimming and J lost 3 bases, with 14 bases between them. Here the CDR3 reads CASSNAGPEETQYF. DNA for the CDR3: TGTGCCAGCAGCAACGCGGGCCCAGAAGAGACCCAGTACTTC.

J is TRBJ1-5 and V is TRBV28, with a possible D match to TRBD1 (5 bases). The CDR3 has 16 amino acids. The germline V and J ends were trimmed by 2 bases and 2 bases, with 13 bases remaining between them. Germline lookup yields CDR1 MDHEN and CDR2 SYDVKM. CDR3 sequence: CASSLTGQGGNQPQHF. The DNA of the CDR3 is TGTGCCAGCAGTTTAACCGGTCAGGGTGGCAATCAGCCCCAGCATTTT. Full variable domain (missing parts from reference TRBV28 and TRBJ1-5): DVKVTQSSRYLVKRTGEKVFLECVQDMDHENMFWYRQDPGLGLRLIYFSYDVKMKEKGDIPEGYSVSREKKERFSLILESASTNQTSMYLCASSLTGQGGNQPQHFGDGTRLSIL.

This clonotype appeared once. The chain combines TRBV2 with TRBJ1-1; D might be TRBD1 (5 bases). Germline V CDR1 and CDR2: SNHLY, FYNNEI. V dropped 3 bases and J dropped 4 bases, with 12 bases sitting between them. The CDR3 runs 14 residues. The CDR3 region has the DNA TGTGCCAGCAGTGAGCAGGGACGTCGCACTGAAGCTTTCTTT. The encoded protein is CASSEQGRRTEAFF.

This clonotype was found a few times. The chain links TRBV4-2 to TRBJ1-3; D perhaps matches TRBD1 (6 bases). This CDR3 contains 17 residues. The germline gives CDR1 LGHNA, CDR2 YNFKEQ. Trimming left V 0 bases short and J 0 bases short, with 12 bases between. Here the CDR3 reads CASSQDWGPSSGNTIYF. The CDR3 coding sequence is TGTGCCAGCAGCCAAGATTGGGGGCCGAGCTCTGGAAACACCATATATTTT.